This is a list of T cell receptor beta chains from one sample in a study of beta chain features in type 1 diabetes. Assay used: immunoSEQ multiplex PCR; TCRdb lists only in-frame clones, some missing. This table has about 150,000 clones, 7.5% to 8.5% appearing once. The sequenced sample consisted of central memory CD4+ T cells from blood. All receptors derive from a man between 18 and 29 years old with type 1 diabetes. Both conserved end residues are part of each CDR3. A D gene is named only where the DNA matches it firmly. Rows give clone size only sometimes, using once, few, many, or a class for an expanded clone.

j_call	clone_size	d_call	v_call	cdr3_aa	cdr3_nt
TRBJ2-7	.	.	TRBV27	CASRNLRGSGYEQYF	TGTGCCAGCAGAAACCTTAGAGGGAGTGGGTACGAGCAGTACTTC
TRBJ1-1	few	.	TRBV27	CASKLSALSTKAFF	TGTGCCAGCAAATTATCGGCTCTGAGTACTAAAGCTTTCTTT
TRBJ2-7	.	TRBD2	TRBV11-2	CASSSPAGGTFEQYF	TGTGCCAGCAGCTCCCCCGCGGGGGGGACTTTTGAGCAGTACTTC
TRBJ1-1	.	TRBD1	TRBV18	CASSQGTGSGNTEAFF	TGTGCCAGCTCCCAGGGGACAGGGAGTGGGAACACTGAAGCTTTCTTT
TRBJ1-3	few	TRBD1	TRBV29-1	CSSQGKASGNTIYF	TGCAGTTCACAGGGGAAGGCTTCTGGAAACACCATATATTTT
TRBJ1-2	.	TRBD1	TRBV18	CASSLPGTGKSYGYTF	TGTGCCAGCTCCCTCCCCGGGACAGGGAAGAGCTATGGCTACACCTTC
TRBJ1-2	few	.	TRBV30	CASTGIGYGYTF	TGTGCCTCGACCGGGATAGGGTATGGCTACACCTTC
TRBJ2-7	.	TRBD1	TRBV30	CAWRRTGMDYEQYF	TGTGCCTGGAGGCGGACAGGGATGGATTACGAGCAGTACTTC
TRBJ1-4	many	TRBD1	TRBV4-2	CASSQDRTGLEKLFF	TGTGCCAGCAGCCAAGACCGGACAGGGCTAGAAAAACTGTTTTTT
TRBJ1-2	few	.	TRBV11-1	CASSFQQYGYTF	TGTGCCAGCAGCTTCCAACAGTATGGCTACACCTTC
TRBJ2-7	.	TRBD1	TRBV4-3	CASSQGAGQGSYEQYF	TGCGCCAGCAGCCAGGGAGCGGGACAGGGGTCCTACGAGCAGTACTTC
TRBJ1-2	few	.	TRBV5-6	CASSSRGRSYGYTF	TGTGCCAGCAGCTCTAGGGGCAGGAGCTATGGCTACACCTTC
TRBJ1-5	many	TRBD1	TRBV27	CASSWTGTSQPQHF	TGTGCCAGCAGTTGGACAGGGACAAGTCAGCCCCAGCATTTT
TRBJ1-2	few	.	TRBV4-2	CASSQDSGNYGYTF	TGTGCCAGCAGCCAAGATTCCGGTAACTATGGCTACACCTTC
TRBJ2-5	.	.	TRBV4-1	CASSQDLPRGVGETQYF	TGCGCCAGCAGCCAAGATCTCCCCAGGGGAGTAGGCGAGACCCAGTACTTC
TRBJ2-3	few	TRBD2	TRBV27	CASNRDGLAGGQDTQYF	TGTGCCAGCAATAGGGATGGACTAGCGGGGGGGCAAGATACGCAGTATTTT
TRBJ2-1	.	.	TRBV6-5	CASRPGGRINEQFF	TGTGCCAGCCGTCCCGGGGGGCGAATCAATGAGCAGTTCTTC
TRBJ2-1	.	.	TRBV9	CASSVSVFGSYNEQFF	TGTGCCAGCAGCGTATCGGTTTTTGGCTCCTACAATGAGCAGTTCTTC
TRBJ2-2	.	TRBD2	TRBV30	CAWRAGVNTGELFF	TGTGCCTGGAGGGCGGGAGTCAACACCGGGGAGCTGTTTTTT
TRBJ2-6	few	TRBD1	TRBV28	CASTFYTGGASGANVLTF	TGTGCCTCGACCTTTTATACAGGGGGCGCGTCCGGGGCCAACGTCCTGACTTTC
TRBJ2-4	.	.	TRBV6-1	CASSEDFLIAKNIQYF	TGTGCCAGCAGTGAAGATTTCCTTATAGCCAAAAACATTCAGTACTTC
TRBJ1-1	.	.	TRBV18	CASSHSQGFDTEAFF	TGTGCCAGCTCGCACTCCCAGGGATTCGATACTGAAGCTTTCTTT
TRBJ1-5	.	.	TRBV6-5	CASSLVDGNQPQHF	TGTGCCAGCAGTTTAGTCGACGGGAATCAGCCCCAGCATTTT
TRBJ2-3	.	TRBD2	TRBV28	CASSFGGLAGVTDTQYF	TGTGCCAGCAGTTTTGGCGGACTAGCGGGAGTCACAGATACGCAGTATTTT
TRBJ1-5	many	TRBD1	TRBV19	CASSPSAGQVRTQHF	TGTGCCAGTAGTCCCAGTGCAGGACAGGTCAGGACCCAGCATTTT
TRBJ2-7	.	TRBD1	TRBV9	CASSAGEGTGTAKQYF	TGTGCCAGCAGCGCCGGCGAGGGAACCGGGACAGCTAAGCAGTACTTC
TRBJ2-1	few	.	TRBV5-4	CASSLSLGAYNEQFF	TGTGCCAGCAGCCTCTCACTAGGCGCCTACAATGAGCAGTTCTTC
TRBJ2-2	.	.	TRBV19	CASSTLTDPTGELFF	TGTGCCAGTAGTACCCTGACAGATCCCACCGGGGAGCTGTTTTTT
TRBJ1-2	few	.	TRBV5-6	CASSLSAGLGYGYTF	TGTGCCAGCAGCTTGTCGGCAGGGTTGGGATACGGCTACACCTTC
TRBJ1-1	few	TRBD1	TRBV7-2	CASSERQGDTEAFF	TGTGCCAGCAGCGAACGGCAGGGGGACACTGAAGCTTTCTTT
TRBJ1-5	.	.	TRBV4-3	CASSQQQGNQPQHF	TGCGCCAGCAGCCAACAACAGGGCAATCAGCCCCAGCATTTT
TRBJ2-1	many	.	TRBV30	CAWSVGLPYNEQFF	TGTGCCTGGAGTGTGGGACTTCCCTACAATGAGCAGTTCTTC
TRBJ2-1	.	TRBD2	TRBV27	CASSIRLAAGGSYNEQFF	TGTGCCAGCAGTATTAGACTAGCGGCGGGGGGGTCCTACAATGAGCAGTTCTTC